Each of the 5 T cell receptor beta chains below was sequenced from the same sample in a study of T cells in Graves' hyperthyroidism and ophthalmopathy. Authors of the study amplified TCR beta CDR3 regions from RNA transcripts. The HTBI set primed first-round TCR CDR3 RT-PCR. One entry per CDR3 protein results from TCRdb running MiXCR on the multiplex PCR reads. The sample includes roughly 240,000 distinct CDR3 sequences, about 25% of them seen just once. The material sequenced was blood. These receptors were taken from a middle-aged woman with Graves' ophthalmopathy.

The chain joins TRBV12-3 or TRBV12-4 to TRBJ1-1; D remains ambiguous. V lost 7 bases and J 5 bases, leaving 17 bases between the germline ends. CDR3 length: 14 residues. The CDR3 nucleotides are TGTGCCAGCATCCGGTCGGGATCCGGGACTGAAGCTTTCTTT. Protein sequence: CASIRSGSGTEAFF.

The sample holds many counts of this clonotype. The gene calls are TRBV12-3 or TRBV12-4 and TRBJ2-6; 9 bases align to TRBD1. V lost 6 bases to trimming and J lost 0 bases; unmatched junction nucleotides: 3. The CDR3 extends over 16 amino acids. CDR3 DNA sequence: TGTGCCAGCAGGGGGACAGGGCTCTCTGGGGCCAACGTCCTGACTTTC. Protein product: CASRGTGLSGANVLTF.

This clonotype has a count of ten or more. The V call is TRBV28, the J call TRBJ2-1, with 7 bases that match TRBD1. V shed 1 base and J 3 bases; nucleotides not matched to a gene: 3. CDR3 length equals 15 residues. Germline CDR1 is MDHEN and CDR2 is SYDVKM. DNA of the CDR3: TGTGCCAGCAGTTTATCACAGGGGATCTACAATGAGCAGTTCTTC. Protein product: CASSLSQGIYNEQFF.

This clonotype appeared many times. V is TRBV6-1 and J is TRBJ2-2; D ambiguous. The CDR3 covers 15 residues. Trimming shortened V by 5 bases and J by 5 bases, and 15 bases separated the two germline ends. Germline assignment: CDR1 MNHNS and CDR2 SASEGT. The CDR3 here is CASSRAAQPTGELFF. CDR3 bases: TGTGCCAGCAGTCGGGCGGCACAGCCAACCGGGGAGCTGTTTTTT.

This clonotype has at least ten counts. The rearrangement joins TRBV7-9 to TRBJ2-4; D may be TRBD2 (7 bases). The germline V and J ends were trimmed by 1 base and 6 bases, with 16 bases remaining between them. The CDR3 consists of 16 residues. Germline V gives CDR1 SEHNR, CDR2 FQNEAQ (reference sequence). This CDR3 reads CASSLGGGAPINIQYF. Written as DNA, the CDR3 is TGTGCCAGCAGCTTAGGTGGGGGGGCGCCGATAAACATTCAGTACTTC.